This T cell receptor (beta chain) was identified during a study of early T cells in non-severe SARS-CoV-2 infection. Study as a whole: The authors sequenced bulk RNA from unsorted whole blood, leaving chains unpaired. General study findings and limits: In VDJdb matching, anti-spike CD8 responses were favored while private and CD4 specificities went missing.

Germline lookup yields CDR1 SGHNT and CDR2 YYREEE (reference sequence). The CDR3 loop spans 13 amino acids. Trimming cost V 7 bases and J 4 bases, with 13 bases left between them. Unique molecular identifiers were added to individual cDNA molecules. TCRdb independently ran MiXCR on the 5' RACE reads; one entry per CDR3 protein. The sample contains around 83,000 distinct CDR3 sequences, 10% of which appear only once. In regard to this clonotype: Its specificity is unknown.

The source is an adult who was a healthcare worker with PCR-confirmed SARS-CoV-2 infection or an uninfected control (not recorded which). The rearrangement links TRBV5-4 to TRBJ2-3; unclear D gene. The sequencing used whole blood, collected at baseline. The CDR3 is CASHYDVADTQYF. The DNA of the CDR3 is TGTGCCAGCCATTATGACGTAGCAGATACGCAGTATTTT.